This T cell receptor beta chain was documented in a study of Tregs in tolerant kidney transplant recipients. Study information: Mixed chimerism was transient after nonmyeloablative marrow transplants from related graft donors. Study-wide results and limits: Tregs expanded with activated donor B cells seemed most donor-specific.

Details on this clone: Its cognate antigen is unknown.

Clones were read by immunoSEQ multiplex PCR, and TCRdb kept only the in-frame ones, dropping some. The listing contains roughly 50,000 clones. CD4+CD25+CD127- Tregs, CD4+CD25- non-Tregs, CD4 and CD8 cells were sorted. The receptor comes from a human donor who received a combined kidney and bone marrow transplant. Sequencing used CD4+ T cells from blood, obtained before the transplant.

The CDR3 sequence is CASSRATDPAYEQYF. CDR3 bases read: TGTGCCAGCTCCCGAGCGACAGACCCAGCCTACGAG. The chain uses TRBV18 and TRBJ2-7, with TRBD1 as a possible D gene (5 bases). Read coverage stops 3 residues before the CDR3 terminus; the germline J gene supplies the remainder. Germline V gene lookup returns CDR1 KGHSH and CDR2 LQKENI. This CDR3 spans 15 amino acids. V was clipped by 6 bases and J by 2 bases, with 17 bases between them.